Given below is one T cell receptor beta chain in context. No antigen is known for it. Sequencing was performed with immunoSEQ multiplex PCR; in TCRdb, only in-frame clones are kept and a portion is missing. This repertoire shows 24,000 or so clones, 85% to 95% found once; its top ten account for approximately 1.2%. This sample was taken from a study of a mutant IDH1 vaccine in newly diagnosed glioma. Study-wide findings and caveats: Induction of immune responses by the vaccine occurred in approximately 92% of patients.

CDR1 is SEHNR and CDR2 is FQNEAQ in the germline V gene (reference sequence). With 5 bases clipped from V and 5 bases from J, the junction kept 20 bases outside the gene matches. The CDR3 totals 19 residues. Time point defined: baseline, week 1 (first vaccination visit). As to treatment: pre-vaccination baseline after standard-of-care therapy. The clonotype was recovered from a man aged 35 to 55 with glioma. The sample in question was PBMCs, obtained from a glioma patient treated with radiotherapy, temozolomide or both. J is TRBJ2-7 and V is TRBV7-9; 11 positions match TRBD2. The CDR3 loop is CASSPPYLNPGLADHEQYF. Written as DNA, the CDR3 is TGTGCCAGCAGCCCCCCTTACTTAAATCCGGGACTAGCGGATCACGAGCAGTACTTC.